This T cell receptor (beta chain) was recorded in a study of OX40 agonist ivuxolimab in advanced cancers. At the level of the study: Dose-escalation patients were diagnosed with hepatocellular carcinoma, melanoma, renal cell cancer or head and neck cancer. Averaging about 60 years in age, with a range of about 23 to 80, the cohort was about 86% male.

Broader study findings: Several nonresponders also turned out to have low normalized T-cell clonal expansion. Clonal expansion from baseline to week 6 occurred in both CD4+ and CD8+ T cells.

TCRdb's table, derived via immunoSEQ multiplex PCR, lists solely in-frame clones and lacks some. The sample records 100,000 or so clones, roughly four fifths being singletons. As for this clone: The target antigen is unknown.

This CDR3 comprises 14 residues. Per the germline V gene, CDR1 is MDHEN and CDR2 is SYDVKM. The J segment lost 5 bases and the V segment lost 6 bases, leaving 5 bases of the junction unmatched. The rearrangement uses TRBV28 and TRBJ2-2; TRBD1 matches 8 bases. This receptor was identified in an adult with an advanced solid tumor such as melanoma, head and neck, liver or kidney cancer. The sample was CD4+ or CD8+ T cells sorted from blood, taken in a trial of the OX40 agonist ivuxolimab. The CDR3 region is CASRTGVLTGELFF. For the CDR3, the DNA is TGTGCCAGCAGGACAGGGGTATTGACCGGGGAGCTGTTTTTT.